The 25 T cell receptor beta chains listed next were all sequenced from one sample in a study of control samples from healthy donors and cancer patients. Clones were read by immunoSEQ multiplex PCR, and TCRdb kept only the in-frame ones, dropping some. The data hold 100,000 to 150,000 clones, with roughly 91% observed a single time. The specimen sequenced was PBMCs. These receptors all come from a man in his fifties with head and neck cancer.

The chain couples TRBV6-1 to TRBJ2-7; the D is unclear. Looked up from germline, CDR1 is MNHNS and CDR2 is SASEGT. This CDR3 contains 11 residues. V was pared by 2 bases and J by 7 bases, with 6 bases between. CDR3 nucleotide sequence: TGTGCCAGCAGTGAAATTGGGGAGCAGTACTTC. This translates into CASSEIGEQYF.

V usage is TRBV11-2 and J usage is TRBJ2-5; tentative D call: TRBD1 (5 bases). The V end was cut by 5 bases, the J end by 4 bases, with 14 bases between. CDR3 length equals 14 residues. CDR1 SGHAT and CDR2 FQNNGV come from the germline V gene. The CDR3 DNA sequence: TGTGCCAGCAGCCCTCAGGTAGGGGTAGAGACCCAGTACTTC. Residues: CASSPQVGVETQYF.

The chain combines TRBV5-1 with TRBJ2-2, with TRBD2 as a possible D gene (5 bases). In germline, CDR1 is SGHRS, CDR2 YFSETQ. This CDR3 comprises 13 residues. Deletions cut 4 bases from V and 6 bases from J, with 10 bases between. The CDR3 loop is CASSADFAGELFF. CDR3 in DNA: TGCGCCAGCAGCGCGGACTTTGCCGGGGAGCTGTTTTTT.

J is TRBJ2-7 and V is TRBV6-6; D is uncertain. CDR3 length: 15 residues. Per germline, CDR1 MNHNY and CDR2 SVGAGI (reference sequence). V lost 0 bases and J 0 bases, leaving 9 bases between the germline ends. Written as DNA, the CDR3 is TGTGCCAGCAGTTACTCATGGGTAAGCTCCTACGAGCAGTACTTC. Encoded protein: CASSYSWVSSYEQYF.

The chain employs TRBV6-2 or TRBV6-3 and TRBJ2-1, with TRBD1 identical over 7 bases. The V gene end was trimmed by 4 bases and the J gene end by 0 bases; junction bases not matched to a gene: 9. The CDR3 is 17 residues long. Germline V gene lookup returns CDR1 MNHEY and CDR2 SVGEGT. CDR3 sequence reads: CASSSRPRGTSYNEQFF. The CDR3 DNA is TGTGCCAGCAGTTCTAGGCCCAGGGGGACCTCCTACAATGAGCAGTTCTTC.

The CDR3: CASSPPDSRHEQYF. CDR3 DNA: TGTGCCAGCAGTCCCCCGGACAGTCGGCACGAGCAGTACTTC. The chain combines TRBV27 with TRBJ2-7; D is perhaps TRBD1 (6 bases). Germline loops: CDR1 MNHEY, CDR2 SMNVEV (reference sequence). The CDR3 has 14 amino acids. V lost 5 bases and J lost 5, with 16 bases in between.

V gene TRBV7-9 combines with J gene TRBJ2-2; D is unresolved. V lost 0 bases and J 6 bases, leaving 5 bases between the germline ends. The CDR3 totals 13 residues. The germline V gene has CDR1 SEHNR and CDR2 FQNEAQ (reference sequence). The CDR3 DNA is TGTGCCAGCAGCTTAGCTATCCCCGGGGAGCTGTTTTTT. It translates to CASSLAIPGELFF.

The CDR3 DNA follows: TGTGCCAGCAGTTTTATCAGGGTCGGGGGCAATCAGCCCCAGCATTTT. This codes for CASSFIRVGGNQPQHF. The V call is TRBV28, the J call TRBJ1-5; the D gene is possibly TRBD1 (5 bases). V was pared by 3 bases and J by 2 bases, with 14 bases between. Germline V gene data show CDR1 as MDHEN and CDR2 as SYDVKM. There are 16 residues in the CDR3.

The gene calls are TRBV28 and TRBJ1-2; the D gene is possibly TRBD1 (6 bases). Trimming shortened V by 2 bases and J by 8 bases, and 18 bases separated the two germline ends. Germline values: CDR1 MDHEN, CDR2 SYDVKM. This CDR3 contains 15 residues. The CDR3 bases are TGTGCCAGCAGTTTAATATGGCAGGGGATGCGGGGCTACACCTTC. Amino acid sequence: CASSLIWQGMRGYTF.

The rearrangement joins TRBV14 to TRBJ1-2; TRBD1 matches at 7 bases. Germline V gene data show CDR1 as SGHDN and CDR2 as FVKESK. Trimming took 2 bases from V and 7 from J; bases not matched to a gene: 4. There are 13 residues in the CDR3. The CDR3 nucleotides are TGTGCCAGCAGCCAAACAGGGGCCGGTGGCTACACCTTC. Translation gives CASSQTGAGGYTF. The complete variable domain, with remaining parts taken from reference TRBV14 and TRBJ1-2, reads EAGVTQFPSHSVIEKGQTVTLRCDPISGHDNLYWYRRVMGKEIKFLLHFVKESKQDESGMPNNRFLAERTGGTYSTLKVQPAELEDSGVYFCASSQTGAGGYTFGSGTRLTVV.

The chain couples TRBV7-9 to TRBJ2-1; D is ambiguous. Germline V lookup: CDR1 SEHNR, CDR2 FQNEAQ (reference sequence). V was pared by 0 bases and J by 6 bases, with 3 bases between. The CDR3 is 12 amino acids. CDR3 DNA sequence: TGTGCCAGCAGCTTAGCGGCCAATGAGCAGTTCTTC. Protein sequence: CASSLAANEQFF.

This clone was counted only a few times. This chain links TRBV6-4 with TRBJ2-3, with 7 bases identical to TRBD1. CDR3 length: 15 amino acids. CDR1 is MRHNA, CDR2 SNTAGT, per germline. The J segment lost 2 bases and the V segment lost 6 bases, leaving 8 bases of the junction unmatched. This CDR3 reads CASSKGASVTDTQYF. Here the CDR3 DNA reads TGTGCCAGCAGCAAGGGGGCTTCGGTCACAGATACGCAGTATTTT.

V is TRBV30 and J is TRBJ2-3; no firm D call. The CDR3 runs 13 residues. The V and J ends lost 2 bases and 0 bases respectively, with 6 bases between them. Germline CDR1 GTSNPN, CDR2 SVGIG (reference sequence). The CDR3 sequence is CAWSPVSTDTQYF. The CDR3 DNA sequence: TGTGCCTGGAGTCCTGTAAGCACAGATACGCAGTATTTT.

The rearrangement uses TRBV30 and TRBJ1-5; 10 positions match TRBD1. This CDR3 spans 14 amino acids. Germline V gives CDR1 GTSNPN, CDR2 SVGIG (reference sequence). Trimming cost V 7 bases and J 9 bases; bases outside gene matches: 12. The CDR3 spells CASRSGTGALPQHF. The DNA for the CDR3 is TGTGCCTCCCGTTCAGGGACAGGGGCTCTGCCCCAGCATTTT.

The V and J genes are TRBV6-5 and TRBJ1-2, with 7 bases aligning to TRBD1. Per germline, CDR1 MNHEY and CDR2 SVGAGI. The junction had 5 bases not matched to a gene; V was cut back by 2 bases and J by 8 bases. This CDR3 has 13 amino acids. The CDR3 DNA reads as TGTGCCAGCAGTTACCAAACAGGGGACGGCTACACCTTC. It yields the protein CASSYQTGDGYTF.

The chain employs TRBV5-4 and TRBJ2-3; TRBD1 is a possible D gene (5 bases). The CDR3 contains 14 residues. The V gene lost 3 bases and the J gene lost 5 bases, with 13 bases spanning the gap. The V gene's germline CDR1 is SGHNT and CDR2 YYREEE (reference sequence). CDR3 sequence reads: CASSWGRELDTQYF. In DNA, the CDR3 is TGTGCCAGCAGCTGGGGCAGGGAATTAGATACGCAGTATTTT.

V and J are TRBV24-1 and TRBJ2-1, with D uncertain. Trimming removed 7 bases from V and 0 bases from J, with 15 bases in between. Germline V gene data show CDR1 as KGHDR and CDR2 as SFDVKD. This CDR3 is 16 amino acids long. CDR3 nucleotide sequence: TGTGCCACCAGCGGAGATGCACCGATCTCCTACAATGAGCAGTTCTTC. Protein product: CATSGDAPISYNEQFF.

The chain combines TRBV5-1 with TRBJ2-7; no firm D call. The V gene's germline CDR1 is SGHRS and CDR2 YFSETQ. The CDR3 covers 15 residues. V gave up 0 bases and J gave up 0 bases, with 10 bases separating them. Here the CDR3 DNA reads TGCGCCAGCAGCTTGGGAGACGGAATCTCCTACGAGCAGTACTTC. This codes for CASSLGDGISYEQYF.

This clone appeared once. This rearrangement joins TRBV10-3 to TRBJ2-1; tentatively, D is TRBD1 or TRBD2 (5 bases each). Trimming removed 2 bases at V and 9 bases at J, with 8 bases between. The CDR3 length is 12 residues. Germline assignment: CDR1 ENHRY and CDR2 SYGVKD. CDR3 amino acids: CAISEERGEQFF. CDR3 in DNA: TGTGCCATCAGTGAGGAGAGGGGTGAGCAGTTCTTC.

CDR3 amino acids: CASSYNEVFYEQYF. In DNA, the CDR3 is TGTGCCAGCAGTTATAACGAGGTTTTCTACGAGCAGTACTTC. The chain recombines TRBV11-1 with TRBJ2-7; D is unclear. V lost 6 bases and J 3 bases, leaving 15 bases between the germline ends. The CDR3 is 14 residues long. Germline V lookup: CDR1 SGHAT, CDR2 FQDESV (reference sequence).

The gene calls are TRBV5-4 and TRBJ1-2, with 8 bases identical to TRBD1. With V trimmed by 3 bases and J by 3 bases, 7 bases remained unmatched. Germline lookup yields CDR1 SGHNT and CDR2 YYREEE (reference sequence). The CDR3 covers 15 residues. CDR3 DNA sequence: TGTGCCAGCAGCTCCAGACAGGGGAAAGACTATGGCTACACCTTC. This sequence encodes CASSSRQGKDYGYTF.

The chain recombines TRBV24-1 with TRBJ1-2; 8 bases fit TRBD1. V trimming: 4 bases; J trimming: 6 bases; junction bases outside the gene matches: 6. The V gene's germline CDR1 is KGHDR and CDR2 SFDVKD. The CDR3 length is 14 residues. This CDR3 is CATSEGDRRNGYTF. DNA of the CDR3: TGTGCCACCAGTGAGGGGGACAGGAGGAATGGCTACACCTTC.

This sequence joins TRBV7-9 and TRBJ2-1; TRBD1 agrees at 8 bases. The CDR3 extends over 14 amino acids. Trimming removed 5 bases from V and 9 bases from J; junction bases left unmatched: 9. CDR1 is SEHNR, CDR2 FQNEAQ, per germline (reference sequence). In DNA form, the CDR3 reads TGTGCCAGCAGCCCGGGGACAGGAAAAGGTGAGCAGTTCTTC. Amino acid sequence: CASSPGTGKGEQFF.

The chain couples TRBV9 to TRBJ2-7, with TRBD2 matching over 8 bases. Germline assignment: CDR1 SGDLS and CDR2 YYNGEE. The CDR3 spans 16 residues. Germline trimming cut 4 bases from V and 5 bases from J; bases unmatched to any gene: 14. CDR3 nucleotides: TGTGCCAGCAGCACACCGGCTCGGGGGGGCCGGAACGAGCAGTACTTC. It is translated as CASSTPARGGRNEQYF.

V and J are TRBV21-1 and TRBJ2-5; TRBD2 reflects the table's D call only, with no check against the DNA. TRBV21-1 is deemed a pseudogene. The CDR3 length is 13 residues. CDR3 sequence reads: CASSKEPQETQYF. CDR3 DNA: TGTGCCAGCAGCAAAGAGCCCCAAGAGACCCAGTACTTC.